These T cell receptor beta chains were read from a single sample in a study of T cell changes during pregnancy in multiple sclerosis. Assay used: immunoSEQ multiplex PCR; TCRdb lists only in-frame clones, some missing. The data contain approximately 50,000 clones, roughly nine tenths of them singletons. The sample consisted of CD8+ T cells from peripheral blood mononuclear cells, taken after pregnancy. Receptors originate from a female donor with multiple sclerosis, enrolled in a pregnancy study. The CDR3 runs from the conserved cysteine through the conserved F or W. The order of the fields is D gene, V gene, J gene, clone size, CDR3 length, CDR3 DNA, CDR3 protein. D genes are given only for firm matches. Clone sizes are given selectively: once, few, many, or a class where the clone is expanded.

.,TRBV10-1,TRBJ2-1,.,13,TGCGCCAGCAGTGAGTCGCCGGGGAATGAGCAGTTCTTC,CASSESPGNEQFF
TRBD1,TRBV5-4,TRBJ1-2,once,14,TGTGCCAGCAGTGGGGACAGGGGTAACTATGGCTACACCTTC,CASSGDRGNYGYTF
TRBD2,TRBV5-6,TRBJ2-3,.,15,TGTGCCAGCATCGGGGCGGGGGGCCGCACAGATACGCAGTATTTT,CASIGAGGRTDTQYF
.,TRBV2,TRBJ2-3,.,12,TGTGCCAGCATCCTTCAGATAGATACGCAGTATTTT,CASILQIDTQYF
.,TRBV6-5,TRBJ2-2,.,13,TGTGCCAGCAGTTTGATCGAGACCGGGGAGCTGTTTTTT,CASSLIETGELFF
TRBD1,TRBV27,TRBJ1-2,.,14,TGTGCCAGCAGTTTGACAGGGGGCGACTATGGCTACACCTTC,CASSLTGGDYGYTF
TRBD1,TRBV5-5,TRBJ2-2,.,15,TGTGCCAGCAGCTTGGGGCAGGGGGTCACCGGGGAGCTGTTTTTT,CASSLGQGVTGELFF
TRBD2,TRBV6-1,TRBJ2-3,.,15,TGTGCCAGCAGTGAGGTGGGGGGGGGCACAGATACGCAGTATTTT,CASSEVGGGTDTQYF
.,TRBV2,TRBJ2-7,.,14,TGTGCCAGCAGTGACGCGATACAGGGTGACGAGCAGTACTTC,CASSDAIQGDEQYF
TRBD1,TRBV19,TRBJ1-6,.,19,TGTGCCAGTAGTATAGCCGACAGGGGGCGGATATCCTATAATTCACCCCTCCACTTT,CASSIADRGRISYNSPLHF
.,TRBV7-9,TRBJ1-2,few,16,TGTGCCAGCAGTTCGCGGGGCAGGGATTATCGGTATGGCTACACCTTC,CASSSRGRDYRYGYTF
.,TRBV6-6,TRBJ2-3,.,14,TGTGCCAGCCGAGTGGGGCAGGGTATAGATACGCAGTATTTT,CASRVGQGIDTQYF
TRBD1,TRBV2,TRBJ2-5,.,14,TGTGCCAGCCCCGGGACAGGGAGTTTTGCGACCCAGTACTTC,CASPGTGSFATQYF
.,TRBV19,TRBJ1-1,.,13,TGTGCCAGTAGTCTCGGGGGATCAGGAGAAGCTTTCTTT,CASSLGGSGEAFF
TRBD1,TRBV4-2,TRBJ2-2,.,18,TGTGCCAGCAGCACACCCCTTGACAGGGGATCTAACACCGGGGAGCTGTTTTTT,CASSTPLDRGSNTGELFF
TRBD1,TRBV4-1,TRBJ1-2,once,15,TGCGCCAGCAGCCTAGTTGGACAGGAGCAGGGAAGCTACACCTTC,CASSLVGQEQGSYTF
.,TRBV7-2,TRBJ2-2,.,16,TGTGCCAGCAGCCCGGTGGGGGGGCGGTACACCGGGGAGCTGTTTTTT,CASSPVGGRYTGELFF
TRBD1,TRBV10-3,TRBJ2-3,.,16,TGTGCCATCAGACCCGAACCGGGACAGTCCCCAGATACGCAGTATTTT,CAIRPEPGQSPDTQYF
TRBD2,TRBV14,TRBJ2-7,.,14,TGTGCCAGCAGCCAAGGACTAGCGTACTACGAGCAGTACTTC,CASSQGLAYYEQYF
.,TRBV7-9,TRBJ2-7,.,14,TGTGCCAGCAGCTTAGCGGGCAGGGCCCACGAGCAGTACTTC,CASSLAGRAHEQYF
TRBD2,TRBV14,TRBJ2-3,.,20,TGTGCCAGCAGCCAAGAAGCGGGGACTAGCGCCGACTGGAGCACAGATACGCAGTATTTT,CASSQEAGTSADWSTDTQYF
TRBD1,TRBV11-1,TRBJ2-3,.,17,TGTGCCAGCAGCACAGGGGTGAGCGACTCCTACACAGATACGCAGTATTTT,CASSTGVSDSYTDTQYF
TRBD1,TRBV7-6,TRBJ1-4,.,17,TGTGCCAGCAGCTTAGTCAGGGGGACAACAACTAATGAAAAACTGTTTTTT,CASSLVRGTTTNEKLFF
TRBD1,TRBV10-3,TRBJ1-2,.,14,TGTGCCATCAGTGGGGACAGGGGGACCTATGGCTACACCTTC,CAISGDRGTYGYTF
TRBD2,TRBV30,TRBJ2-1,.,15,TGTGCCTGGGGAACGGGAGGGAGCTCCTACAATGAGCAGTTCTTC,CAWGTGGSSYNEQFF
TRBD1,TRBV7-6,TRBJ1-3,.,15,TGTGCCAGCAGTTCCGGGACAGGGTCCATGAACACCATATATTTT,CASSSGTGSMNTIYF
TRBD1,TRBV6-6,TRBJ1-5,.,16,TGTGCCAGCAGTTCGTGGGACAGGAAGGAAAATCAGCCCCAGCATTTT,CASSSWDRKENQPQHF
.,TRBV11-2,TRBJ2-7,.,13,TGTGCCAGCAGCTTAGATTTGGGGGCAGAGCAGTACTTC,CASSLDLGAEQYF
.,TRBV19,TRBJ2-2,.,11,TGTGCCAGTCACGGGGCCGGGGAGCTGTTTTTT,CASHGAGELFF
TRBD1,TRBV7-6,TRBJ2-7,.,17,TGTGCCAGCAGCTTACCCATAGAGACAGGGACACCCTACGAGCAGTACTTC,CASSLPIETGTPYEQYF
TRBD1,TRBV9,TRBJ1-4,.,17,TGTGCCAGCAGCCCCCCGGGACAGGGGGCGAGAGGGGAAAAACTGTTTTTT,CASSPPGQGARGEKLFF
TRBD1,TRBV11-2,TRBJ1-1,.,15,TGTGCCAGCAGCTGGACAGGGGAGGGGCTCACTGAAGCTTTCTTT,CASSWTGEGLTEAFF
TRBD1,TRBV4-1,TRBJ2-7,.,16,TGCGCCAGCAGCCAAGGCCTCCCGGGACAGGGGTACGAGCAGTACTTC,CASSQGLPGQGYEQYF
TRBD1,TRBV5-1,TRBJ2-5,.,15,TGCGCCAGCAGCTCCCGCGACAGGGACCAAGAGACCCAGTACTTC,CASSSRDRDQETQYF
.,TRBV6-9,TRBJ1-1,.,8,TGTGCCAGCGCCGGAGCTTTCTTT,CASAGAFF
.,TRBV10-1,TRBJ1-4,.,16,TGCGCCAGCACTTGGCCCGACATATGGACTAATGAAAAACTGTTTTTT,CASTWPDIWTNEKLFF
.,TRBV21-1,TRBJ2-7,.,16,TGTGCCAGCAGCAAAGAACCGAGACAGGGAATGTACGAGCAGTACTTC,CASSKEPRQGMYEQYF
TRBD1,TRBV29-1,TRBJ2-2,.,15,TGCAGCGCCGGAGGGAGGACAGGGTACACCGGGGAGCTGTTTTTT,CSAGGRTGYTGELFF
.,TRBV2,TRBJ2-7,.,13,TGTGCCAGTGTGACACCGAGCTCCTACGAGCAGTACTTC,CASVTPSSYEQYF
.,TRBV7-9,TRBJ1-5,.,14,TGTGCCAGCAGCTTAGACGGCAGGAATCAGCCCCAGCATTTT,CASSLDGRNQPQHF
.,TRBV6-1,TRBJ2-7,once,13,TGTGCCAGCAGTGATGGGGGCCCCTACGAGCAGTACTTC,CASSDGGPYEQYF
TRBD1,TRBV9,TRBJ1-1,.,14,TGTGCCAGCAGGCCTGGAGGGGGCTCTGGTGAAGCTTTCTTT,CASRPGGGSGEAFF
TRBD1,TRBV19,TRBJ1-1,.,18,TGTGCCAGTAGTATAGGTCCGGGACAGGGACGGGTGAACACTGAAGCTTTCTTT,CASSIGPGQGRVNTEAFF
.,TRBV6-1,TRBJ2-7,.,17,TGTGCCAGCAGTGAATCCACAGGTTTCCCCCTCTCCTACGAGCAGTACTTC,CASSESTGFPLSYEQYF
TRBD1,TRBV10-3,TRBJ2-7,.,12,TGTGCCAGCGACAGGGTTATCTACGAGCAGTACTTC,CASDRVIYEQYF
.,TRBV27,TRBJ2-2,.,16,TGTGCCAGCACTGACAGGTACCACCTGGTCACCGGGGAGCTGTTTTTT,CASTDRYHLVTGELFF
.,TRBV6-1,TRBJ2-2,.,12,TGTGCCAGCATCTATCCCGCCGGGGAGCTGTTTTTT,CASIYPAGELFF
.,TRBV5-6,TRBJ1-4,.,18,TGTGCCAGCAGCTTCGGGCCCCTTTGGAGGTCCCCTAATGAAAAACTGTTTTTT,CASSFGPLWRSPNEKLFF
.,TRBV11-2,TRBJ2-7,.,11,TGTGCCAGCAGCCAACTTGACGAGCAGTACTTC,CASSQLDEQYF